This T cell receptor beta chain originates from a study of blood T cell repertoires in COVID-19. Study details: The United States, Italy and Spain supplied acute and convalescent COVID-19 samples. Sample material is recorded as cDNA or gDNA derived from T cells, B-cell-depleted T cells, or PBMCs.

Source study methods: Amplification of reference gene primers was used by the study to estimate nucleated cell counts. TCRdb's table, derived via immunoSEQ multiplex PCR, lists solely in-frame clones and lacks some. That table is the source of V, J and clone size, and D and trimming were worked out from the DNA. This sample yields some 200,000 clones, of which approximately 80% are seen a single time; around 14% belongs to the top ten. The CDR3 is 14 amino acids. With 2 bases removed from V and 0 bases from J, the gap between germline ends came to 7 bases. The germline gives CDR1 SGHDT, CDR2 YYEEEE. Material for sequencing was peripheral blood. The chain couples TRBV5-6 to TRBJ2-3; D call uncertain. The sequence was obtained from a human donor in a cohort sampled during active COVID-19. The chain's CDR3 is CASSLFRSTDTQYF. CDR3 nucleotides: TGTGCCAGCAGCTTATTCAGAAGCACAGATACGCAGTATTTT.